This entry lists 18 T cell receptor beta chains sequenced from one sample in a study of blood T cell repertoires in COVID-19. Generated by immunoSEQ multiplex PCR, the TCRdb table keeps only in-frame clones and is missing some. This sample has about 110,000 clones; 86% occur once, and the top ten carry about 4.5%. Sequencing input: peripheral blood. All receptors come from a man aged 35 to 55 with acute or convalescent COVID-19.

V gene TRBV12-3 or TRBV12-4 combines with J gene TRBJ1-1, with D possibly being TRBD1 (6 bases). V lost 6 bases, J lost 3 bases, and 11 bases lay in between. The CDR3 runs to 13 residues. CDR3: CASRRDTHTEAFF. The CDR3 DNA follows: TGTGCCAGCAGACGGGACACCCACACTGAAGCTTTCTTT.

This rearrangement joins TRBV12-3 or TRBV12-4 to TRBJ1-1, with unresolved D. The ends were cut back, 2 bases at V and 8 bases at J, with 9 bases in the middle. The CDR3 is made up of 12 amino acids. The CDR3 spells CASSLNGVEAFF. The DNA of the CDR3 is TGTGCCAGCAGTTTAAACGGGGTGGAAGCTTTCTTT.

This clone showed up just a few times. V is TRBV5-4 and J is TRBJ1-1; 7 nucleotides align to TRBD1. Germline assignment: CDR1 SGHNT and CDR2 YYREEE (reference sequence). Trimming at V came to 0 bases and at J to 10 bases, leaving 12 bases not matched to a gene. This CDR3 spans 15 amino acids. The CDR3 spells CASSLALDRTDIAFF. CDR3 DNA: TGTGCCAGCAGCTTGGCCTTGGACAGGACAGACATAGCTTTCTTT.

The chain carries TRBV14 and TRBJ2-7; weak D call: TRBD2 (6 bases). Trimming left V 5 bases short and J 7 bases short, with 12 bases between. The CDR3 totals 12 residues. Germline-derived CDR1 and CDR2 are SGHDN and FVKESK. The CDR3 DNA reads TGTGCCAGCAGCAGGGAAGGAGGGGAGCAGTACTTC. Its protein product is CASSREGGEQYF.

In its sample, this clone was seen a few times. The chain is built from TRBV7-6 and TRBJ2-1; D is possibly TRBD1 (6 bases). From germline, CDR1 is SGHVS and CDR2 FNYEAQ. The CDR3 totals 16 residues. V dropped 2 bases and J dropped 5 bases, with 16 bases sitting between them. The CDR3 DNA follows: TGTGCCAGCAGCTTACTCGGGTACAGGGACAACAATGAGCAGTTCTTC. Amino acids: CASSLLGYRDNNEQFF.

The gene calls are TRBV3-1 (or the pseudogene TRBV3-2) and TRBJ2-1; TRBD2 matches at 11 bases. This CDR3 has 15 residues. Germline CDR1 is LGHDT and CDR2 is YNNKEL (reference sequence). V shed 6 bases and J 4 bases; nucleotides not matched to a gene: 5. The CDR3 protein is CASSHTSGRYNEQFF. The CDR3 nucleotides read TGTGCCAGCAGTCATACTAGCGGGAGATACAATGAGCAGTTCTTC.

The chain employs TRBV27 and TRBJ2-7, with a possible D match to TRBD1 (7 bases). Looked up from germline, CDR1 is MNHEY and CDR2 is SMNVEV (reference sequence). The CDR3 runs 15 residues. V gave up 8 bases and J gave up 6 bases, with 23 bases separating them. The CDR3 nucleotides read TGTGCCAGCTACTCCTTCAGGGGGGACCACGGCGAGCAGTACTTC. It codes for CASYSFRGDHGEQYF.

The chain is built from TRBV7-9 and TRBJ2-7; D possibly corresponds to TRBD1 (6 bases). V dropped 6 bases and J dropped 0 bases, with 15 bases sitting between them. The CDR3 covers 15 residues. Per the germline V gene, CDR1 is SEHNR and CDR2 is FQNEAQ (reference sequence). The CDR3 DNA is TGTGCCAGCAGTTCGTACCGGGACACCTCCTACGAGCAGTACTTC. It translates to CASSSYRDTSYEQYF.

The chain uses TRBV7-6 and TRBJ1-1; perhaps TRBD1 as D (5 bases). Trimming cost V 1 base and J 5 bases, with 14 bases left between them. The CDR3 has 15 residues. Germline V lookup: CDR1 SGHVS, CDR2 FNYEAQ. The CDR3, as DNA: TGTGCCAGCAGCTTAGAATCAGGGCGAACGACTGAAGCTTTCTTT. This translates into CASSLESGRTTEAFF.

V gene TRBV15 combines with J gene TRBJ2-7; TRBD1 matches at 7 bases. The length of the CDR3 is 14 residues. Germline trimming cut 8 bases from V and 2 bases from J; bases unmatched to any gene: 9. Looked up from germline, CDR1 is LNHNV and CDR2 is YYDKDF (reference sequence). CDR3 DNA: TGTGCCACCTCGACAGGGAGATCGGCCTACGAGCAGTACTTC. This translates into CATSTGRSAYEQYF. Together with reference TRBV15 and TRBJ2-7, the CDR3 gives the full variable domain: DAMVIQNPRYQVTQFGKPVTLSCSQTLNHNVMYWYQQKSSQAPKLLFHYYDKDFNNEADTPDNFQSRRPNTSFCFLDIRSPGLGDTAMYLCATSTGRSAYEQYFGPGTRLTVT.

The chain recombines TRBV4-2 with TRBJ1-6; no firm D call. CDR3 length: 14 residues. Trimming took 0 bases from V and 7 from J, leaving 7 bases between them. Germline V gene sequence: CDR1 LGHNA, CDR2 YNFKEQ. CDR3 sequence reads: CASSQEAENSPLHF. The CDR3 DNA reads TGTGCCAGCAGCCAAGAAGCGGAGAATTCACCCCTCCACTTT.

This clone has a count of ten or more. This chain joins TRBV7-9 and TRBJ1-6; D remains ambiguous. The germline V gene has CDR1 SEHNR and CDR2 FQNEAQ (reference sequence). Trimming stripped 7 bases from V and 9 bases from J, with 13 bases between. There are 13 residues in the CDR3. Here the CDR3 reads CASTQVMSSPLHF. CDR3 DNA sequence: TGTGCCAGCACCCAGGTCATGAGTTCACCCCTCCACTTT.

The rearrangement joins TRBV19 to TRBJ1-1; the match to TRBD1 covers 7 bases. With 3 bases clipped from V and 11 bases from J, the junction kept 12 bases outside the gene matches. CDR1 is LNHDA, CDR2 SQIVND, per germline (reference sequence). The CDR3 runs 14 residues. As DNA, the CDR3 is TGTGCCAGTAGTATGAGTTACGGACAGGCGGAGGCTTTCTTT. This gives the protein CASSMSYGQAEAFF.

V usage is TRBV20-1 and J usage is TRBJ1-1; TRBD1 matches 8 bases. Germline V gene sequence: CDR1 DFQATT, CDR2 SNEGSKA (reference sequence). The V and J ends lost 3 bases and 3 bases, in that order; junction bases with no gene match: 12. This CDR3 comprises 16 residues. The CDR3 region has the DNA TGCAGTGCTAGTCTCACCCGGACAGGGAAACACACTGAAGCTTTCTTT. As protein: CSASLTRTGKHTEAFF.

The rearrangement joins TRBV6-5 to TRBJ2-5; 8 bases fit TRBD2. Germline V gene sequence: CDR1 MNHEY, CDR2 SVGAGI. Unmatched junction bases numbered 6, after V lost 5 bases and J lost 4 bases. The CDR3 totals 14 residues. CDR3 amino acids: CASSPGLVRETQYF. The CDR3 bases are TGTGCCAGCAGTCCGGGACTAGTTCGAGAGACCCAGTACTTC.

This clone was detected only a few times. The rearrangement joins TRBV30 to TRBJ2-5; D is perhaps TRBD1 (6 bases). Germline lookup yields CDR1 GTSNPN and CDR2 SVGIG (reference sequence). This CDR3 is built from 13 residues. Trimming pared 6 bases from V and 9 bases from J, leaving 20 bases between. The CDR3 region has the DNA TGTGCCTGTAATACAGGGTGGCCTAGTCCCCAGTACTTC. It encodes CACNTGWPSPQYF. Supplemented by reference TRBV30 and TRBJ2-5, the full variable domain reads SQTIHQWPATLVQPVGSPLSLECTVEGTSNPNLYWYRQAAGRGLQLLFYSVGIGQISSEVPQNLSASRPQDRQFILSSKKLLLSDSGFYLCACNTGWPSPQYFGPGTRLLVL.

The rearrangement links TRBV9 to TRBJ1-3; D is uncertain. V lost 1 base and J lost 0, with 17 bases in between. The length of the CDR3 is 18 residues. The V gene's germline CDR1 is SGDLS and CDR2 YYNGEE. The CDR3 nucleotides are TGTGCCAGCAGCGTAAGTCCCCCAGGCCGCTTCTCTGGAAACACCATATATTTT. Amino acids: CASSVSPPGRFSGNTIYF. Together with reference TRBV9 and TRBJ1-3, the CDR3 gives the full variable domain: DSGVTQTPKHLITATGQRVTLRCSPRSGDLSVYWYQQSLDQGLQFLIQYYNGEERAKGNILERFSAQQFPDLHSELNLSSLELGDSALYFCASSVSPPGRFSGNTIYFGEGSWLTVV.

The chain combines TRBV27 with TRBJ2-1; a possible D gene is TRBD2 (5 bases). Germline loops: CDR1 MNHEY, CDR2 SMNVEV (reference sequence). This CDR3 has 14 residues. V lost 4 bases to trimming and J lost 4 bases, with 11 bases between them. CDR3 sequence: CASSSSGPYNEQFF. CDR3 bases: TGTGCCAGCAGTTCAAGCGGACCATACAATGAGCAGTTCTTC.